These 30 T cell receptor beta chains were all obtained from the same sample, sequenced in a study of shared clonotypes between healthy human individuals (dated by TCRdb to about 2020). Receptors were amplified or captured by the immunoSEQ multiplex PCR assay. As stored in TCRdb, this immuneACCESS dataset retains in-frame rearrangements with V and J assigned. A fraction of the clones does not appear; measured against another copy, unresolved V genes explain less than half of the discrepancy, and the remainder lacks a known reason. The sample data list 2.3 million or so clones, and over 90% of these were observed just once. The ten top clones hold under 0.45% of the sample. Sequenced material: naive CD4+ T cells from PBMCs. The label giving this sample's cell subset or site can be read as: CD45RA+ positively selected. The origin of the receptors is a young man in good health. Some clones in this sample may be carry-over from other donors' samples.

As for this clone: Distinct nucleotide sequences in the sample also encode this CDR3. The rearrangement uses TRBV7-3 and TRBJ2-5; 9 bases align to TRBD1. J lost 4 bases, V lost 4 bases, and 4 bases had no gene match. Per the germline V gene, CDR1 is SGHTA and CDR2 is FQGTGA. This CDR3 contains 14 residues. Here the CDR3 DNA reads TGTGCCAGCAGCTCACAGGGGGCAGGAGAGACCCAGTACTTC. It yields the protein CASSSQGAGETQYF.

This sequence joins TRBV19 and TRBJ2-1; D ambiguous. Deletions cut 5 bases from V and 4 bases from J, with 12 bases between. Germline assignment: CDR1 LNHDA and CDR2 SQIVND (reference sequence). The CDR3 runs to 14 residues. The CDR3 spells CASSAPLGYNEQFF. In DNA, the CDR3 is TGTGCCAGTAGTGCCCCACTTGGGTACAATGAGCAGTTCTTC.

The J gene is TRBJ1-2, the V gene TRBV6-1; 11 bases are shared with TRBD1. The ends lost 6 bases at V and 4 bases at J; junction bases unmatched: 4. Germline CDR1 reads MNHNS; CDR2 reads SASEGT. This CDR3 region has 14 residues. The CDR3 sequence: CASRGGTGGYGYTF. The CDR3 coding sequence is TGTGCCAGCAGGGGCGGGACAGGGGGCTATGGCTACACCTTC.

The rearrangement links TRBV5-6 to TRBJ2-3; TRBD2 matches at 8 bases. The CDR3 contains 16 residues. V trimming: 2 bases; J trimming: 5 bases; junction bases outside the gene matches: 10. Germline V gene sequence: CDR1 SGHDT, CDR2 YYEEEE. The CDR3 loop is CASSFGLAGPRDTQYF. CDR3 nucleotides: TGTGCCAGCAGCTTCGGTTTAGCGGGACCCAGAGATACGCAGTATTTT.

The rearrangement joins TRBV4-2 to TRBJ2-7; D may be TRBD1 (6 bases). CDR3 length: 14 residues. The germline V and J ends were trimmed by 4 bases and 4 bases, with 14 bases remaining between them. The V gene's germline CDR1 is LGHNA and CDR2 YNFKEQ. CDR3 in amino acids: CASSPAGGEYEQYF. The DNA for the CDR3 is TGTGCCAGCAGCCCTGCTGGGGGCGAGTACGAGCAGTACTTC.

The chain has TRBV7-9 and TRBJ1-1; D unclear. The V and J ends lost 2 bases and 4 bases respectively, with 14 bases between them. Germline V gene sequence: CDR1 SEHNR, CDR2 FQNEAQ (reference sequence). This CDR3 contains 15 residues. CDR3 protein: CASSLTPQRGTEAFF. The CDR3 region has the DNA TGTGCCAGCAGCTTAACACCCCAACGGGGCACTGAAGCTTTCTTT.

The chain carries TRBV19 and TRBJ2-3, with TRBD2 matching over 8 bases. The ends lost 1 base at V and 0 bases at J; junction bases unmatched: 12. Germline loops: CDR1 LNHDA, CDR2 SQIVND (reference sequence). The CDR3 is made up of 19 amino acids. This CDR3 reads CASSIVASGWVGSTDTQYF. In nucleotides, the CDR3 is TGTGCCAGTAGTATAGTAGCTAGCGGGTGGGTTGGAAGCACAGATACGCAGTATTTT. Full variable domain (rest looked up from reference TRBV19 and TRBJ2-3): DGGITQSPKYLFRKEGQNVTLSCEQNLNHDAMYWYRQDPGQGLRLIYYSQIVNDFQKGDIAEGYSVSREKKESFPLTVTSAQKNPTAFYLCASSIVASGWVGSTDTQYFGPGTRLTVL.

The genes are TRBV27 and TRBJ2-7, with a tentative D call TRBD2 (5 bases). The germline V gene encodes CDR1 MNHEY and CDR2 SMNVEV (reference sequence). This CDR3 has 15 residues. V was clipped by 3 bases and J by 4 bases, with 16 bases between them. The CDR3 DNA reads TGTGCCAGCAGTTTTGGCCGGGGTCCTTCTTACGAGCAGTACTTC. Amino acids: CASSFGRGPSYEQYF.

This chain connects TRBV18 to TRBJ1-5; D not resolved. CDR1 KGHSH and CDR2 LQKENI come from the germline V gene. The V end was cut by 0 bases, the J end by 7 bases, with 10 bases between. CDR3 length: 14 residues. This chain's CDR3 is CASSPPYLKQPQHF. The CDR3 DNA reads TGTGCCAGCTCACCACCGTACCTAAAACAGCCCCAGCATTTT.

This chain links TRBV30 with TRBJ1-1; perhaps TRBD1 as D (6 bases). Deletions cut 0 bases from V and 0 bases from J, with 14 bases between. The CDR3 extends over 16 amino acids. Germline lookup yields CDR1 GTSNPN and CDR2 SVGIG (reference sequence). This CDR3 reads CAWSVPTRGVNTEAFF. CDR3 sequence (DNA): TGTGCCTGGAGTGTCCCGACAAGGGGGGTGAACACTGAAGCTTTCTTT.

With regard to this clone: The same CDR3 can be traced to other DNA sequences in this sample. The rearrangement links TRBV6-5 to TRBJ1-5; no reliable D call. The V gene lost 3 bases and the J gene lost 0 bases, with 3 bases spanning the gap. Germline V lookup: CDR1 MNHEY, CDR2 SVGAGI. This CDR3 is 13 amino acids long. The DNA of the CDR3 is TGTGCCAGCAGTTATGATAGCAATCAGCCCCAGCATTTT. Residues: CASSYDSNQPQHF.

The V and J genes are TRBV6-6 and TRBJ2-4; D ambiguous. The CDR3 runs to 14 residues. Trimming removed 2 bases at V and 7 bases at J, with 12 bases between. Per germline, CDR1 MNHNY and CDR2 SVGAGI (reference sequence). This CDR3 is CASSYEVDRNIQYF. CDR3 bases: TGTGCCAGCAGTTACGAAGTGGATAGGAACATTCAGTACTTC.

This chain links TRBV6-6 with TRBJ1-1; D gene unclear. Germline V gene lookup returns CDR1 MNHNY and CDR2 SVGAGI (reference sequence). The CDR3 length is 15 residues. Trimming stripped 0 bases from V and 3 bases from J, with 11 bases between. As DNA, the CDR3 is TGTGCCAGCAGTTACTCGGGCCGAGGGTACACTGAAGCTTTCTTT. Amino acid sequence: CASSYSGRGYTEAFF.

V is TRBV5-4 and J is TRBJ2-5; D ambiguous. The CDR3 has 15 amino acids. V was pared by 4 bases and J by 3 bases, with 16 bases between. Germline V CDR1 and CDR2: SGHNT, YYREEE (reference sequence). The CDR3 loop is CASSASVPVKETQYF. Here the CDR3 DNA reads TGTGCCAGCAGCGCCTCAGTACCGGTTAAAGAGACCCAGTACTTC.

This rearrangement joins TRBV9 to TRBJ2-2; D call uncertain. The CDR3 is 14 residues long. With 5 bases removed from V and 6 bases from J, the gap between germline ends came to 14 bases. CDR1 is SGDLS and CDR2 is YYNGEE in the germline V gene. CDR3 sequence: CASSGRVSAGELFF. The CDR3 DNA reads TGTGCCAGCAGTGGCCGGGTCTCAGCCGGGGAGCTGTTTTTT.

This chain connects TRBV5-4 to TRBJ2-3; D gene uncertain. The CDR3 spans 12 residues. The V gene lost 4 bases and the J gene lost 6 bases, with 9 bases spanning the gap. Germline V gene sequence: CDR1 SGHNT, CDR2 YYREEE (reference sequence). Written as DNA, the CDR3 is TGTGCCAGCAGCCGCCCCGTGGATACGCAGTATTTT. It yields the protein CASSRPVDTQYF.

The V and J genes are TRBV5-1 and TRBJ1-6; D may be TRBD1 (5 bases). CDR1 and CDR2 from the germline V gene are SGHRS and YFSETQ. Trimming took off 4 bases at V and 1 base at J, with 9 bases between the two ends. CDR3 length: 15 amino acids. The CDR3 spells CASSPGGSYNSPLHF. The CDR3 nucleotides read TGCGCCAGCAGCCCTGGGGGTTCCTATAATTCACCCCTCCACTTT.

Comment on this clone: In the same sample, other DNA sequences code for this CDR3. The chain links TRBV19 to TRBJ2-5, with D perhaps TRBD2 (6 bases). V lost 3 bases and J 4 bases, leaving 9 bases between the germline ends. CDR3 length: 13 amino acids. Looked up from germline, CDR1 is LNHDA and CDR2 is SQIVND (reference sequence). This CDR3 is CASSIGGGETQYF. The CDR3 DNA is TGTGCCAGTAGTATCGGGGGAGGAGAGACCCAGTACTTC.

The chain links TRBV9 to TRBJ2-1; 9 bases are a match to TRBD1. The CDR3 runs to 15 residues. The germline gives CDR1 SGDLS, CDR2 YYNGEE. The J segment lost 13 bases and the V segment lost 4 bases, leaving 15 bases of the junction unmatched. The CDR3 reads CASSQDRGTGTFQFF. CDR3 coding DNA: TGTGCCAGCAGCCAAGACCGTGGGACAGGGACATTTCAGTTCTTC.

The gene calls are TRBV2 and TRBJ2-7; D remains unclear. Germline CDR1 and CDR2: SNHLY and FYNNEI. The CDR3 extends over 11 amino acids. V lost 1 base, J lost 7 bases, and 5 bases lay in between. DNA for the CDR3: TGTGCCAGCAGTGAAGGGCGGGAGCAGTACTTC. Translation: CASSEGREQYF. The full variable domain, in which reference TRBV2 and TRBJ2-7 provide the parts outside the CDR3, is EPEVTQTPSHQVTQMGQEVILRCVPISNHLYFYWYRQILGQKVEFLVSFYNNEISEKSEIFDDQFSVERPDGSNFTLKIRSTKLEDSAMYFCASSEGREQYFGPGTRLTVT.

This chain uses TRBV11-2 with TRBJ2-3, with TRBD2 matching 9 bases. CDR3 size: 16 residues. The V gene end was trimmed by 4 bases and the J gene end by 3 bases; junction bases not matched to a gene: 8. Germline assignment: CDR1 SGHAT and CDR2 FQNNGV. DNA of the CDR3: TGTGCCAGCAGCTCTCGGACTAGCGACGGGACAGATACGCAGTATTTT. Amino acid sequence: CASSSRTSDGTDTQYF.

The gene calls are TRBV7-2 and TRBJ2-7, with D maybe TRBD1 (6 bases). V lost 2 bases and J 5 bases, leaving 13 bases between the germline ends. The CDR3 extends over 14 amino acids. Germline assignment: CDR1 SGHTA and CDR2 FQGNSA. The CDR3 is CASSLTGTVDEQYF. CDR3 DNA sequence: TGTGCCAGCAGCTTAACAGGGACGGTCGACGAGCAGTACTTC.

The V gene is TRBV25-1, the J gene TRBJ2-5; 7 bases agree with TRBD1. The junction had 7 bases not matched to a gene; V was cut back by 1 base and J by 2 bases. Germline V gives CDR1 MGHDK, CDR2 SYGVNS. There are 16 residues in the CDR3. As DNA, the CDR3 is TGTGCCAGCAGTGAATTCCGGGACAGTGGGCAAGAGACCCAGTACTTC. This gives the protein CASSEFRDSGQETQYF.

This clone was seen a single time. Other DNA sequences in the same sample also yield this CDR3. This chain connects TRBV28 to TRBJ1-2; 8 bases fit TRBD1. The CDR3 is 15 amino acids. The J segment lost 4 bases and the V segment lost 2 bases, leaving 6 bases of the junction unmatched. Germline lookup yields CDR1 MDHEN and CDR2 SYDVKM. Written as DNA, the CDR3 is TGTGCCAGCAGTTTAACAGGACAGGGTGGCTATGGCTACACCTTC. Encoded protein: CASSLTGQGGYGYTF.

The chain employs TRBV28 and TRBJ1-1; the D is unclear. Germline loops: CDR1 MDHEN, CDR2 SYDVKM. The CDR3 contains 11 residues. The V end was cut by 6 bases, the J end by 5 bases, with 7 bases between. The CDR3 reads CASREETEAFF. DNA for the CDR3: TGTGCCAGCAGGGAGGAAACTGAAGCTTTCTTT.

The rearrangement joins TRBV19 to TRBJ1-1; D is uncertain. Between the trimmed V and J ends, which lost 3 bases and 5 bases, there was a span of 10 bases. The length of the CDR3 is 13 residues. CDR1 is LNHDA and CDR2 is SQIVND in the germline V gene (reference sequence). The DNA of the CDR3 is TGTGCCAGTAGTATCAACCAGCAGACTGAAGCTTTCTTT. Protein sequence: CASSINQQTEAFF.

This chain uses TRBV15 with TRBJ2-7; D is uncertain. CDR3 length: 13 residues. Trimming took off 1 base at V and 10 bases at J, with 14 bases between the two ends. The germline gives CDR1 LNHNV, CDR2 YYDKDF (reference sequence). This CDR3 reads CATSRGVTFAQYF. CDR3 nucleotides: TGTGCCACCAGCAGAGGGGTAACCTTTGCCCAGTACTTC.

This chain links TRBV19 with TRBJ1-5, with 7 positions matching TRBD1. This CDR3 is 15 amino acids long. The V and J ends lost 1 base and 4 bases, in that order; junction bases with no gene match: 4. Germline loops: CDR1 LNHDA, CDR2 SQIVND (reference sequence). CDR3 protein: CASSIAGQSNQPQHF. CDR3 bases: TGTGCCAGTAGTATAGCGGGACAGTCAAATCAGCCCCAGCATTTT.

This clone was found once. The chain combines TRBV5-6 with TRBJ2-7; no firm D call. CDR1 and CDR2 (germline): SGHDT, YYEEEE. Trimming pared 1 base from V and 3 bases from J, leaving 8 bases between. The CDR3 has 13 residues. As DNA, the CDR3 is TGTGCCAGCAGCTTGCCCCCAGTCTACGAGCAGTACTTC. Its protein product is CASSLPPVYEQYF.

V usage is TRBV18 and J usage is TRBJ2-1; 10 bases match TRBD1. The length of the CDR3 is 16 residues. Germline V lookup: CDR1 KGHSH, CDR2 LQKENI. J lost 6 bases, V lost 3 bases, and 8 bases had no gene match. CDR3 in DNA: TGTGCCAGCTCACCTCCAGGGGACAGGGGCTTCAATGAGCAGTTCTTC. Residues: CASSPPGDRGFNEQFF.